Given below is one T cell receptor beta chain in context. Its antigen is not identified. This specimen belongs to a study of shared clonotypes between healthy human individuals. Whole-study findings and limits: Only blood was sampled, and tissue TCR repertoires likely differ from blood ones.

In the authors' workflow: Filtering differed because ImmunoSEQ produced junction-only sequences that carried no quality scores. Clones were read by immunoSEQ multiplex PCR, and TCRdb kept only the in-frame ones, dropping some. Clone size and V and J calls were adopted from that table, with D and trimming inferred from the DNA. Of about 490,000 clones listed, 81% are singletons. The sequence was collected from a middle-aged woman in good health. Some clones in this sample may be carry-over from other donors' samples. Sequencing was carried out using PBMCs.

CDR3 loop: CASSLQGNQPQHF. The CDR3, as DNA: TGTGCCAGTAGTCTACAGGGGAACCAGCCCCAGCATTTT. The genes are TRBV19 and TRBJ1-5; 7 nucleotides agree with TRBD1. The CDR3 totals 13 residues. V lost 5 bases to trimming and J lost 7 bases; unmatched junction nucleotides: 5. Germline CDR1 is LNHDA and CDR2 is SQIVND (reference sequence).